This T cell receptor beta chain was identified in a study of T cell responses to AZD1222 COVID-19 vaccine (dated by TCRdb to the early 2020s). Study-wide context: AZD1222 recipients whose second dose came at about 4 weeks and those whose second dose came at about 12 weeks were combined into one group, since spike-specific TCR depth and breadth did not differ between the two schedules. A total of more than 230 trial participants underwent TCR sequencing, of whom around 210 had received two doses of AZD1222 and 26 had received two doses of the MenACWY control vaccine. Trial participants were enrolled into age subgroups of 18-55, 56-69 and 70-plus years, which contained 148, 28 and 57 TCR-sequenced participants, respectively.

This sample's time point label indicates: baseline before first vaccination. The vaccinee samples were drawn from two UK trials, COV001 and COV002, one of which was a single-blind randomized controlled phase 2/3 trial testing AZD1222 (ChAdOx1 nCoV-19) in healthy adults. For TCRbeta chain sequencing, PBMC samples from trial participants were taken at day 0 and at day 28 after the second dose. This clone was seen once. Its antigen is currently not known. Qualities for individual bases were not recorded, and no much larger clone is one base off. Paper-wide results and their limitations: A significant rise in spike-specific TCR breadth and depth was observed after two AZD1222 doses relative to day 0 and relative to MenACWY recipients. The 56-69-year group was small, and its depth increase did not reach significance, likely because of low power. CD4 TCRs associated with the vaccine covered the entire spike protein, and the dominant responses were in regions 160-218 and 743-854. Because no day 14 peak-response samples were available, repertoires were characterized only after the peak T cell response. Conclusions about previously exposed vaccinees were limited because only six or seven AZD1222 recipients were SARS-CoV-2 seropositive at baseline. Nearly half of unique spike-specific TCRs reportedly recognized epitopes outside regions mutated in the B.1.351 and B.1.1.7 variants. Participants were mostly white British and included more females than males, and it was suggested by the authors that clonal diversity may have been underestimated.

From its cysteine to its phenylalanine, the CDR3 spans 15 amino acids. The kept DNA is CDR3 alone, 45 bases in frame from the first base. At the junction V is shortened by 3 bases and J by 0 bases, with 11 bases in between. According to the germline V gene (reference sequence), CDR1 reads LNHDA and CDR2 reads SQIVND. The CDR3 regions of human TCRbeta chains were analyzed by immunosequencing. As for how the authors treated the data: TCRs in the repertoires were matched against a reference library of SARS-CoV-2-specific TCRs that had been generated with the MIRA antigen-specificity platform. Breadth was defined as the fraction of unique TCRs that were SARS-CoV-2-associated, and depth was defined as the fraction of total T cells that were SARS-CoV-2-associated. Using the MIRA data, each spike-specific TCR was mapped to the spike region that the TCR reacts to and placed in a CD4 or CD8 class. Log10-transformed breadth and depth values were compared by one-way ANOVA with Sidak's multiple comparisons tests. TCRdb holds this immuneACCESS table with in-frame rearrangements only. Some clones are missing; in checked studies, unresolved V genes explain under half, and the rest has no known cause. V and J calls and clone size are those listed in that table; D and trimming were worked out from the DNA. The sample table shows around 63,000 clones, and 85% are seen once. The ten largest clones capture around a fifth of the sample.

Sequencing was performed on peripheral blood, taken on day 0 of AZD1222 vaccination. This TCR was sampled from an adult in good health. The chain links TRBV19 with TRBJ1-2; the D gene is possibly TRBD1, with 5 bases matching. The nucleotide sequence reads TGTGCCAGTAGTATTGGGGGTCTCTCTAACTATGGCTACACCTTC. It specifies CASSIGGLSNYGYTF. Beyond the CDR3, the reference TRBV19 and TRBJ1-2 genes provide the residues; the full variable domain reads: DGGITQSPKYLFRKEGQNVTLSCEQNLNHDAMYWYRQDPGQGLRLIYYSQIVNDFQKGDIAEGYSVSREKKESFPLTVTSAQKNPTAFYLCASSIGGLSNYGYTFGSGTRLTVV.